This record concerns one T cell receptor (beta chain) sequence. This CDR3 is also generated by other DNA sequences in the sample. Naive CD8 cells lacked CD45RO, underwent positive selection for CCR7 and left out terminally differentiated effector memory CD45RA+ cells. Produced via immunoSEQ multiplex PCR; TCRdb's table is partial and in-frame only. The sample includes roughly 2 million clones, over 85% seen only once; the top ten take about 1.1%. CDR1 SGDLS and CDR2 YYNGEE come from the germline V gene. The CDR3 has 13 residues. After removal of 3 bases from V and 5 bases from J, the junction contained 2 bases not matched to a gene. The data originate from a study of shared clonotypes between healthy human individuals.

This receptor was taken from a man younger than 35 in good health. Sequencing was carried out using naive CD8+ T cells sorted from blood. J is TRBJ2-1 and V is TRBV9; 7 nucleotides match TRBD2. Written as DNA, the CDR3 is TGTGCCAGCAGCGCTGGGACTAACAATGAGCAGTTCTTC. It codes for CASSAGTNNEQFF.